Listed here is a single T cell receptor (beta chain). Its antigen is currently unknown. This sample is part of a study of human T cells and chemical hapten exposure. Study findings and constraints: The study found expanded TCRs formed significantly more large CDR3 similarity clusters than controls.

Germline CDR1 and CDR2: SGHAT and FQNNGV. The CDR3 is 15 amino acids. Trimming left V 2 bases short and J 6 bases short, with 14 bases between. The time point is: patch test 3, about 24 weeks after DPC sensitization. Sample treatment: therapeutic diphenylcyclopropenone sensitization with weekly scalp DPC. Unfractionated whole blood yielded the extracted total RNA. TCRdb ran MiXCR on the RACE reads and lists one entry per CDR3 protein. The sample records 35,000 to 45,000 distinct CDR3 sequences, roughly 13% being singletons. J is TRBJ2-1 and V is TRBV11-2, with a possible D match to TRBD1 (5 bases). The TCR originated in a woman aged 40 to 49 with alopecia areata. Some clones in this sample may be carry-over from other donors' samples. Sequencing was performed on whole blood, taken in connection with sensitization to the hapten diphenylcyclopropenone (DPC). The CDR3 nucleotides are TGTGCCAGCAGCTTAAACCCGCAGGGATTCAATGAGCAGTTCTTC. It codes for CASSLNPQGFNEQFF.